This paragraph covers one TCR beta chain sequence. The antigen is unknown. CDR1 is LGHNA, CDR2 YSLEER, per germline. The ends lost 0 bases at V and 3 bases at J; junction bases unmatched: 4. CDR3 size: 17 residues. Using immunoSEQ multiplex PCR, the repertoire was profiled, and TCRdb retains in-frame clones only, with some absent. This sample has approximately 2.4 million clones, with about 94% found just once. This specimen comes from a study of shared clonotypes between healthy human individuals. Study conclusions and caveats: Sorted-subset samples were not fully sequenced, rarefaction indicated.

V gene TRBV4-3 combines with J gene TRBJ2-1, with 11 bases identical to TRBD2. The receptor was derived from a man aged 18 to 30 in good health. The specimen sequenced was naive CD4+ T cells sorted from blood. Subset given: CD45RA+ positively selected. The CDR3, as DNA: TGCGCCAGCAGCCAAGACGACGGGACTAGCGGCTACAATGAGCAGTTCTTC. It codes for CASSQDDGTSGYNEQFF.